Below are 31 T cell receptor beta chains sequenced from a single sample in a study of human T cells and chemical hapten exposure. Described time point: patch test 3, about 24 weeks after DPC sensitization. Treatment of the sample: therapeutic diphenylcyclopropenone sensitization with weekly scalp DPC. TCRdb processed the RACE reads anew with MiXCR; each CDR3 protein has one entry. The sample lists roughly 90,000 distinct CDR3 sequences; 11% were seen once. Sequences were derived from whole blood, sampled in connection with sensitization to the hapten diphenylcyclopropenone (DPC). These receptors came from a woman in her 30s with alopecia areata. Some clones in this sample may be carry-over from other donors' samples.

This clonotype was found many times. V usage is TRBV6-2 or TRBV6-3 and J usage is TRBJ2-5; 10 nucleotides agree with TRBD1. The germline V gene has CDR1 MNHEY and CDR2 SVGEGT. The CDR3 has 14 amino acids. J gave up 4 bases and V 6 bases, and 5 bases lay outside the gene matches. The CDR3 loop reads CASRRTGGGETQYF. The CDR3 region has the DNA TGTGCCAGCAGACGGACAGGGGGAGGAGAGACCCAGTACTTC.

This clonotype has ten or more counts. This chain uses TRBV6-6 with TRBJ1-4; possibly TRBD1 for D (6 bases). CDR3 length equals 14 residues. The germline V gene encodes CDR1 MNHNY and CDR2 SVGAGI (reference sequence). Between the trimmed V and J ends, which lost 4 bases and 11 bases, there was a span of 17 bases. The CDR3 DNA reads as TGTGCCAGCAGTTCAGGGACACCGGGGGCTAAACTGTTTTTT. Translating it yields CASSSGTPGAKLFF.

This clonotype was detected a few times. CDR3: CASSSADRGFLREQFF. The CDR3 nucleotides read TGTGCCAGCAGCTCCGCGGACAGGGGATTTCTAAGGGAGCAGTTCTTC. The rearrangement links TRBV7-9 to TRBJ2-1; 9 positions agree with TRBD1. CDR1 is SEHNR and CDR2 is FQNEAQ in the germline V gene (reference sequence). CDR3 length: 16 amino acids. Trimming at V came to 4 bases and at J to 10 bases, leaving 14 bases not matched to a gene.

V gene TRBV3-1 combines with J gene TRBJ2-7; a possible D gene is TRBD2 (6 bases). Deletions cut 1 base from V and 2 bases from J, with 12 bases between. The germline CDR1 and CDR2 sequences are LGHDT and YNNKEL (reference sequence). The CDR3 runs 15 residues. The CDR3 protein is CASSQGYSGAYEQYF. CDR3 bases: TGTGCCAGCAGCCAAGGATACTCGGGAGCCTACGAGCAGTACTTC.

This clonotype was found many times. The gene calls are TRBV12-3 or TRBV12-4 and TRBJ1-6; D is unresolved. Trimming stripped 7 bases from V and 0 bases from J, with 10 bases between. This CDR3 spans 15 amino acids. The DNA for the CDR3 is TGTGCCAGCACCCCCGGGAGCTCCTATAATTCACCCCTCCACTTT. Its translation is CASTPGSSYNSPLHF.

Only a few counts were recorded for this clonotype. The CDR3 nucleotides are TGTGCCAGCAGTTCCGGGACAATTGAAATAGATACGCAGTATTTT. As protein: CASSSGTIEIDTQYF. This sequence joins TRBV28 and TRBJ2-3; D might be TRBD1 (6 bases). V lost 4 bases and J 5 bases, leaving 16 bases between the germline ends. In germline, CDR1 is MDHEN, CDR2 SYDVKM. CDR3 size: 15 residues.

This clonotype was picked up many times. The CDR3 protein is CASSLFRTTDTQYF. The CDR3 DNA sequence: TGTGCCAGCAGCTTATTTAGAACCACAGATACGCAGTATTTT. The J gene is TRBJ2-3, the V gene TRBV11-2; D is uncertain. Trimming removed 2 bases from V and 2 bases from J, with 8 bases in between. The CDR3 runs 14 residues. Germline CDR1 is SGHAT and CDR2 is FQNNGV.

This clonotype was counted at least ten times. The chain uses TRBV20-1 and TRBJ1-4; 7 nucleotides align to TRBD1. The ends lost 5 bases at V and 3 bases at J; junction bases unmatched: 3. The germline V gene encodes CDR1 DFQATT and CDR2 SNEGSKA (reference sequence). The CDR3 totals 13 residues. CDR3 nucleotides: TGCAGTGCTTCCGGGACAGCTAATGAAAAACTGTTTTTT. It codes for CSASGTANEKLFF.

V and J are TRBV6-1 and TRBJ1-6; no clear D gene. This CDR3 comprises 13 residues. V lost 5 bases and J lost 12, with 14 bases in between. Germline CDR1 MNHNS, CDR2 SASEGT. This CDR3 reads CASSPPWFGPLHF. The CDR3 coding sequence is TGTGCCAGCAGTCCGCCTTGGTTCGGACCCCTCCACTTT.

This rearrangement joins TRBV7-9 to TRBJ2-5; no definite D call. CDR1 is SEHNR and CDR2 is FQNEAQ in the germline V gene (reference sequence). The CDR3 extends over 11 amino acids. The CDR3 nucleotides are TGTGCAAGCGCGGAGATGGGGACCCAGTACTTC. Translation gives CASAEMGTQYF.

This clonotype showed up many times. The chain couples TRBV24-1 to TRBJ1-5, with D uncertain. Trimming stripped 3 bases from V and 3 bases from J, with 5 bases between. Germline CDR1 KGHDR, CDR2 SFDVKD. This CDR3 has 13 residues. The CDR3 here is CATSDGHNQPQHF. CDR3 bases: TGTGCCACCAGTGATGGGCACAATCAGCCCCAGCATTTT.

The V gene is TRBV3-1, the J gene TRBJ2-2, with D tentatively TRBD1 (5 bases). The length of the CDR3 is 13 residues. The ends were cut back, 2 bases at V and 5 bases at J, with 6 bases in the middle. Germline CDR1 is LGHDT and CDR2 is YNNKEL (reference sequence). The CDR3 here is CASSQKGTGELFF. DNA for the CDR3: TGTGCCAGCAGCCAAAAGGGGACCGGGGAGCTGTTTTTT.

This clonotype has at least ten counts. The V call is TRBV6-2 or TRBV6-3, the J call TRBJ2-2, with D maybe TRBD2 (6 bases). The CDR3 loop spans 15 amino acids. Trimming left V 7 bases short and J 0 bases short, with 12 bases between. The germline gives CDR1 MNHEY, CDR2 SVGEGT. This CDR3 is CASTLGLTNTGELFF. CDR3 nucleotide sequence: TGTGCCAGCACCCTGGGACTTACGAACACCGGGGAGCTGTTTTTT.

The chain combines TRBV30 with TRBJ2-3, with D hard to call. The CDR3 covers 13 residues. Trimming removed 1 base from V and 0 bases from J, with 5 bases in between. Germline lookup yields CDR1 GTSNPN and CDR2 SVGIG (reference sequence). The CDR3 DNA follows: TGTGCCTGGAGTGAAGCGAGCACAGATACGCAGTATTTT. This sequence encodes CAWSEASTDTQYF.

This clonotype was seen ten or more times. The V gene is TRBV7-3, the J gene TRBJ2-2; 8 positions match TRBD1. V was clipped by 2 bases and J by 5 bases; unmatched bases: 4. The germline V gene has CDR1 SGHTA and CDR2 FQGTGA. The CDR3 extends over 15 amino acids. In DNA form, the CDR3 reads TGTGCCAGCAGCTTAGGACAGGGACGGACCGGGGAGCTGTTTTTT. This codes for CASSLGQGRTGELFF.

The chain links TRBV20-1 to TRBJ1-2; no clear D. Germline CDR1 and CDR2: DFQATT and SNEGSKA (reference sequence). The CDR3 length is 12 residues. V was cut by 3 bases and J by 4 bases, with 9 bases left in between. DNA for the CDR3: TGCAGTGCTAGCCACCTCAGCTATGGCTACACCTTC. As protein: CSASHLSYGYTF.

This clonotype occurred a few times. The rearrangement uses TRBV3-1 and TRBJ2-1, with D hard to call. In germline, CDR1 is LGHDT, CDR2 YNNKEL (reference sequence). The V and J ends lost 5 bases and 8 bases respectively, with 7 bases between them. The length of the CDR3 is 11 residues. CDR3 bases: TGTGCCAGCAGCTACAGATATGAGCAGTTCTTC. Translated, it gives CASSYRYEQFF.

There are a few counts of this clonotype. The gene calls are TRBV28 and TRBJ1-2, with D unresolved. The CDR3 extends over 12 amino acids. V dropped 6 bases and J dropped 8 bases, with 13 bases sitting between them. The V gene's germline CDR1 is MDHEN and CDR2 SYDVKM. The CDR3 reads CASSSPLKGYTF. The CDR3 DNA reads TGTGCCAGCAGCTCGCCGCTTAAGGGCTACACCTTC.

At least ten counts were recorded for this clonotype. The chain carries TRBV5-4 and TRBJ1-2, with 8 bases that match TRBD1. There are 18 residues in the CDR3. The germline V gene encodes CDR1 SGHNT and CDR2 YYREEE (reference sequence). V was pared by 6 bases and J by 0 bases, with 16 bases of the junction left unmatched. Written as DNA, the CDR3 is TGTGCCAGCACCTCCTTGCTGGGACAGGAAAGGACTAACTATGGCTACACCTTC. Protein sequence: CASTSLLGQERTNYGYTF.

This clonotype was recorded many times. V gene TRBV20-1 combines with J gene TRBJ2-7; no clear D. V dropped 6 bases and J dropped 4 bases, with 10 bases sitting between them. Per germline, CDR1 DFQATT and CDR2 SNEGSKA (reference sequence). CDR3 length: 11 residues. CDR3 nucleotides: TGCAGTGCCCTGGGTGAATACGAGCAGTACGTC. Translated: CSALGEYEQYV.

In this sample, this clonotype turned up a few times. The chain employs TRBV6-2 or TRBV6-3 and TRBJ2-1; the D gene is possibly TRBD2 (6 bases). The CDR3 totals 15 residues. Germline CDR1 reads MNHEY; CDR2 reads SVGEGT. V was cut by 4 bases and J by 0 bases, with 10 bases left in between. The DNA for the CDR3 is TGTGCCAGCAGTTCCGCGGGACTCTCCTACAATGAGCAGTTCTTC. It yields the protein CASSSAGLSYNEQFF.

This clonotype appeared many times. This rearrangement joins TRBV20-1 to TRBJ1-2; 12 nucleotides match TRBD1. CDR1 and CDR2 from the germline V gene are DFQATT and SNEGSKA (reference sequence). After removal of 6 bases from V and 3 bases from J, the junction contained 14 bases not matched to a gene. The CDR3 runs 17 residues. In nucleotides, the CDR3 is TGCAGTGCGGACCGGGACAGGGGGCGACTGCCGGACTATGGCTACACCTTC. It encodes CSADRDRGRLPDYGYTF.

This clonotype was counted at least ten times. The CDR3 sequence: CASRMSAGANVLTF. CDR3 bases: TGTGCCAGCAGAATGTCTGCTGGGGCCAACGTCCTGACTTTC. This chain connects TRBV12-3 or TRBV12-4 to TRBJ2-6; D call uncertain. The CDR3 contains 14 residues. V was clipped by 6 bases and J by 2 bases, with 8 bases between them.

This clonotype has a count of ten or more. J is TRBJ2-3 and V is TRBV6-4; D ambiguous. This CDR3 is built from 14 residues. Germline V lookup: CDR1 MRHNA, CDR2 SNTAGT. Trimming stripped 3 bases from V and 3 bases from J, with 10 bases between. CDR3 amino acids: CASSEVVGTDTQYF. The CDR3 DNA follows: TGTGCCAGCAGTGAGGTAGTAGGAACAGATACGCAGTATTTT.

CDR3 coding DNA: TGTGCCAGCAGGTCGCCCCTGGGGGCGGGAGTTTCGAATGAGCAGTTCTTC. Amino acid sequence: CASRSPLGAGVSNEQFF. This chain uses TRBV7-3 with TRBJ2-1, with D perhaps TRBD2 (7 bases). V was trimmed by 6 bases and J by 7 bases, leaving 25 bases between them. From germline, CDR1 is SGHTA and CDR2 FQGTGA. There are 17 residues in the CDR3.

Only a few counts were recorded for this clonotype. The chain couples TRBV20-1 to TRBJ2-1; 10 bases match TRBD2. The CDR3 consists of 15 residues. The V and J ends lost 5 bases and 3 bases, in that order; junction bases with no gene match: 7. Germline V CDR1 and CDR2: DFQATT, SNEGSKA (reference sequence). The CDR3 is CSALRTSGSYNEQFF. The DNA of the CDR3 is TGCAGTGCTCTAAGGACTAGCGGAAGCTACAATGAGCAGTTCTTC.

This clonotype showed up many times. The V and J genes are TRBV28 and TRBJ1-5; D is unresolved. The ends were cut back, 4 bases at V and 1 base at J, with 17 bases in the middle. The germline V gene has CDR1 MDHEN and CDR2 SYDVKM. This CDR3 has 17 residues. The CDR3 bases are TGTGCCAGCAGTTCACTCAAAATGAGGGTGAGCAATCAGCCCCAGCATTTT. Its protein product is CASSSLKMRVSNQPQHF.

This clonotype was detected many times. V is TRBV20-1 and J is TRBJ2-5; perhaps TRBD2 as D (5 bases). This CDR3 contains 15 residues. The germline gives CDR1 DFQATT, CDR2 SNEGSKA (reference sequence). V was clipped by 1 base and J by 1 base, with 13 bases between them. CDR3 sequence (DNA): TGCAGTGCTAGAGGGTCACCCGGGATCCAAGAGACCCAGTACTTC. Its translation is CSARGSPGIQETQYF.

The table lists this clonotype with a few counts. The rearrangement uses TRBV20-1 and TRBJ2-2; 9 nucleotides match TRBD2. After removal of 3 bases from V and 0 bases from J, the junction contained 11 bases not matched to a gene. There are 18 residues in the CDR3. The germline gives CDR1 DFQATT, CDR2 SNEGSKA (reference sequence). CDR3 protein: CSASPGLAWGSNTGELFF. CDR3 coding DNA: TGCAGTGCTAGCCCGGGACTAGCTTGGGGATCGAACACCGGGGAGCTGTTTTTT.

This clonotype has ten or more counts. This chain links TRBV2 with TRBJ1-2; D gene ambiguous. The germline V gene has CDR1 SNHLY and CDR2 FYNNEI. V was clipped by 5 bases and J by 4 bases, with 11 bases between them. The CDR3 has 13 residues. The CDR3 DNA is TGTGCCAGCAGTCCCGGGTCCCTCTATGGCTACACCTTC. The encoded protein is CASSPGSLYGYTF.

This clonotype was recorded once. A read error may be the cause here, since a much bigger clone is one base away. The chain recombines TRBV12-2 with TRBJ1-1. TRBV12-2 is a documented pseudogene. The CDR3 runs to 11 residues. The CDR3, as DNA: TGTGCAAGTCGCCTCCTAGGTAAAGCTTTCTTT. Its translation: CASRLLGKAFF.